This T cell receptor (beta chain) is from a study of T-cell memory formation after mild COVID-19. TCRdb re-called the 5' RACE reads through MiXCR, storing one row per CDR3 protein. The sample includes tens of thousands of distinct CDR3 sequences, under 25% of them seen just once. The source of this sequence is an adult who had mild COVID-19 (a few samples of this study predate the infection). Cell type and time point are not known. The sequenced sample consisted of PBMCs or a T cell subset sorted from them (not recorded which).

The CDR3 loop is CAWSRQVNTEAFF. The CDR3 DNA reads TGTGCCTGGAGCAGACAGGTGAACACTGAAGCTTTCTTT. V usage is TRBV30 and J usage is TRBJ1-1; possible D gene TRBD1, 6 bases. The CDR3 has 13 amino acids. Germline V gives CDR1 GTSNPN, CDR2 SVGIG (reference sequence). The ends were cut back, 3 bases at V and 0 bases at J, with 8 bases in the middle.